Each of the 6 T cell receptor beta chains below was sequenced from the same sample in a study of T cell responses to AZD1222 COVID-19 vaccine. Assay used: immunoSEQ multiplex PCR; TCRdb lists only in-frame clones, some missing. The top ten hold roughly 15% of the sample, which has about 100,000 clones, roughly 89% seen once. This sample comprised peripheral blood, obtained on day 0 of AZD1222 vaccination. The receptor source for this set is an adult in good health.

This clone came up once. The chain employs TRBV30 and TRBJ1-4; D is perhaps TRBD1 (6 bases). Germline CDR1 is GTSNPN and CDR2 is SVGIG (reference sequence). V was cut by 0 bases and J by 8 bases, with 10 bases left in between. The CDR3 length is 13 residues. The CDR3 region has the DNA TGTGCCTGGAGTGTACAGGGTTGGGAAAAACTGTTTTTT. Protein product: CAWSVQGWEKLFF. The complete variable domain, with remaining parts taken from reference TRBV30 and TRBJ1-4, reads SQTIHQWPATLVQPVGSPLSLECTVEGTSNPNLYWYRQAAGRGLQLLFYSVGIGQISSEVPQNLSASRPQDRQFILSSKKLLLSDSGFYLCAWSVQGWEKLFFGSGTQLSVL.

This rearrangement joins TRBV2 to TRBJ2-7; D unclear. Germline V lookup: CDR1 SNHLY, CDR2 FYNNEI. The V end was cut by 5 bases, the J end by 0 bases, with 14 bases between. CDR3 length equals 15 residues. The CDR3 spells CASSIVVASSYEQYF. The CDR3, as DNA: TGTGCCAGCAGTATAGTGGTGGCCAGCTCCTACGAGCAGTACTTC.

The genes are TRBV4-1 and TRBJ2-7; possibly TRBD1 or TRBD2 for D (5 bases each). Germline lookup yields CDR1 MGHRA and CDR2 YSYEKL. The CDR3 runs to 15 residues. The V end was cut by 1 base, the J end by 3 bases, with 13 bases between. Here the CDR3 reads CASSQVSGSGYEQYF. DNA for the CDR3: TGCGCCAGCAGCCAAGTCTCAGGGAGTGGCTACGAGCAGTACTTC.

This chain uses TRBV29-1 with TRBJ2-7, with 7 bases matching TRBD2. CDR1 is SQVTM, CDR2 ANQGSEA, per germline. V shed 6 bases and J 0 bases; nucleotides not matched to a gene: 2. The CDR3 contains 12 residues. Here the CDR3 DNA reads TGCAGCGTGGGGACTAACTCCTACGAGCAGTACTTC. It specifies CSVGTNSYEQYF.

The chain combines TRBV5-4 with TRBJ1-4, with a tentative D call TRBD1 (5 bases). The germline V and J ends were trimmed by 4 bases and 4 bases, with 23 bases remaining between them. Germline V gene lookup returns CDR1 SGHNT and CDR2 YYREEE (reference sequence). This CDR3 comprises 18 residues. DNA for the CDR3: TGTGCCAGCAGCCGAGTCGGGACTCCAGCGGAGGGTAATGAAAAACTGTTTTTT. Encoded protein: CASSRVGTPAEGNEKLFF.

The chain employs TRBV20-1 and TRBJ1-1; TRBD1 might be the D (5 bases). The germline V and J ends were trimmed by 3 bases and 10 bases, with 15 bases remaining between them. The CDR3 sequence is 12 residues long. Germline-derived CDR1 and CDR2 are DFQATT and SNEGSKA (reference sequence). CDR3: CSASLSGAAAFF. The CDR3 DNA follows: TGCAGTGCTAGTTTGTCCGGGGCTGCAGCTTTCTTT.